Shown below are 4 T cell receptor beta chains from a single sample sequenced in a study of blood T cells in healthy people across ages. PCR was performed a second time for 7 to 11 cycles using a sample-barcoded 5' primer and a J-beta primer mix. TCRdb re-called the 5' RACE reads with MiXCR, one entry per CDR3 protein. There are approximately 700,000 distinct CDR3 sequences in the sample; approximately 31% occur only once, and just over 15% lies in the top ten. Sequenced input: blood. These receptors were collected from a woman at least 80 years old in good health.

The chain has TRBV19 and TRBJ2-7; D remains ambiguous. CDR1 and CDR2 from the germline V gene are LNHDA and SQIVND (reference sequence). CDR3 length: 13 residues. Trimming pared 0 bases from V and 2 bases from J, leaving 5 bases between. CDR3 protein: CASSIEDAYEQYF. In DNA form, the CDR3 reads TGTGCCAGTAGTATAGAAGACGCCTACGAGCAGTACTTC.

To note about this clonotype: This may be a read error: a much more frequent sequence differs by one nucleotide. This chain joins TRBV12-3 or TRBV12-4 and TRBJ1-2, with 8 bases fitting TRBD1. V trimming: 6 bases; J trimming: 7 bases; junction bases outside the gene matches: 10. The CDR3 is made up of 14 amino acids. The CDR3 protein is CASSDRAGTGGYTF. The CDR3 DNA is TGTGCCAGCAGCGACAGGGCGGGGACAGGTGGCTACACCTTC.

This clonotype was seen more than once but under ten times. CDR3 protein: CASSLSGQGAGGYTF. The CDR3 nucleotides read TGTGCCAGCAGCTTGTCCGGACAGGGGGCTGGTGGCTACACCTTC. The rearrangement uses TRBV7-9 and TRBJ1-2, with TRBD1 matching 11 bases. V trimming: 3 bases; J trimming: 7 bases; junction bases outside the gene matches: 7. Germline V CDR1 and CDR2: SEHNR, FQNEAQ (reference sequence). This CDR3 has 15 amino acids.

The sample holds many counts of this clonotype. The J gene is TRBJ2-5, the V gene TRBV12-5; D might be TRBD1 (5 bases). CDR3 length: 13 amino acids. V lost 5 bases, J lost 4 bases, and 11 bases lay in between. Germline lookup yields CDR1 LGHNT and CDR2 FRNRAP. The CDR3 protein is CASGPFQGETQYF. The CDR3 DNA reads TGTGCTAGTGGTCCTTTTCAGGGAGAGACCCAGTACTTC.